Each of the 15 T cell receptor beta chains below was sequenced from the same sample in a study of CD8 T cells in Susac syndrome. With random hexamers, 0.5 to 1 ug RNA was reverse transcribed. TCRdb called the immunoSEQ multiplex PCR reads again in MiXCR, with one record for every CDR3 protein. The table lists roughly 130,000 distinct CDR3 sequences, roughly 96% of them singletons. The material sequenced was CD4+ T cells from PBMCs. The source of these receptors is a human donor with multiple sclerosis.

This chain joins TRBV6-5 and TRBJ1-5; D might be TRBD1 (5 bases). Trimming shortened V by 6 bases and J by 6 bases, and 12 bases separated the two germline ends. The CDR3 has 13 amino acids. Germline V gives CDR1 MNHEY, CDR2 SVGAGI. The CDR3: CASSRGGFQPQHF. The CDR3 coding sequence is TGTGCCAGCAGCCGGGGGGGGTTTCAGCCCCAGCATTTT.

This clonotype was detected only once. The V and J genes are TRBV19 and TRBJ2-1, with D perhaps matching TRBD2 (5 bases). The V end was cut by 6 bases, the J end by 3 bases, with 12 bases between. This CDR3 is 14 amino acids long. Germline CDR1 LNHDA, CDR2 SQIVND (reference sequence). The CDR3 protein is CASRFSGDYNEQFF. DNA of the CDR3: TGTGCCAGTAGATTCAGCGGAGACTACAATGAGCAGTTCTTC.

This clonotype was picked up one time. The chain recombines TRBV3-1 with TRBJ2-1; D ambiguous. CDR1 is LGHDT, CDR2 YNNKEL, per germline (reference sequence). V was clipped by 2 bases and J by 9 bases, with 5 bases between them. This CDR3 is 11 amino acids long. CDR3 DNA: TGTGCCAGCAGCCAATCGGTTGAGCAGTTCTTC. It yields the protein CASSQSVEQFF.

The chain joins TRBV30 to TRBJ1-2; 7 bases are a match to TRBD1. CDR3 length: 14 amino acids. The V and J ends lost 4 bases and 7 bases, in that order; junction bases with no gene match: 12. Germline lookup yields CDR1 GTSNPN and CDR2 SVGIG (reference sequence). CDR3 loop: CAWKKPGQRRGYTF. Here the CDR3 DNA reads TGTGCCTGGAAGAAACCGGGACAGCGACGTGGCTACACCTTC. The whole variable domain, filled in from reference TRBV30 and TRBJ1-2, reads SQTIHQWPATLVQPVGSPLSLECTVEGTSNPNLYWYRQAAGRGLQLLFYSVGIGQISSEVPQNLSASRPQDRQFILSSKKLLLSDSGFYLCAWKKPGQRRGYTFGSGTRLTVV.

This clonotype was recorded once. The V gene is TRBV4-1, the J gene TRBJ1-2; 9 bases agree with TRBD1. CDR1 and CDR2 from the germline V gene are MGHRA and YSYEKL. CDR3 length: 15 residues. The J segment lost 2 bases and the V segment lost 3 bases, leaving 4 bases of the junction unmatched. CDR3 nucleotides: TGCGCCAGCAGCCACACAGGGGGCCTAAACTATGGCTACACCTTC. Amino acid sequence: CASSHTGGLNYGYTF.

The V gene is TRBV3-1, the J gene TRBJ1-5, with D uncertain. Trimming stripped 2 bases from V and 0 bases from J, with 8 bases between. This CDR3 comprises 15 residues. Per the germline V gene, CDR1 is LGHDT and CDR2 is YNNKEL (reference sequence). The CDR3 DNA sequence: TGTGCCAGCAGCCAACATCAGTATAGCAATCAGCCCCAGCATTTT. It codes for CASSQHQYSNQPQHF.

The J gene is TRBJ2-3, the V gene TRBV2, with D tentatively TRBD1 (6 bases). Trimming cost V 3 bases and J 0 bases, with 10 bases left between them. Per the germline V gene, CDR1 is SNHLY and CDR2 is FYNNEI. This CDR3 has 15 amino acids. The CDR3 nucleotides are TGTGCCAGCAGTGACAGGGGTCGTAGCACAGATACGCAGTATTTT. It codes for CASSDRGRSTDTQYF.

The genes are TRBV29-1 and TRBJ1-2, with D uncertain. In germline, CDR1 is SQVTM, CDR2 ANQGSEA. The CDR3 has 13 residues. V was trimmed by 3 bases and J by 4 bases, leaving 12 bases between them. CDR3 nucleotides: TGCAGCGTTGATTCCCCGGCTCGCTATGGCTACACCTTC. Translating gives CSVDSPARYGYTF. Full variable domain (rest looked up from reference TRBV29-1 and TRBJ1-2): SAVISQKPSRDICQRGTSLTIQCQVDSQVTMMFWYRQQPGQSLTLIATANQGSEATYESGFVIDKFPISRPNLTFSTLTVSNMSPEDSSIYLCSVDSPARYGYTFGSGTRLTVV.

V and J are TRBV28 and TRBJ2-7, with unresolved D. Germline CDR1 and CDR2: MDHEN and SYDVKM. The V gene lost 5 bases and the J gene lost 2 bases, with 10 bases spanning the gap. The CDR3 runs to 13 residues. DNA for the CDR3: TGTGCCAGCAGTACCCACGGCCCCTACGAGCAGTACTTC. Translated: CASSTHGPYEQYF.

The V call is TRBV7-9, the J call TRBJ1-3; the D is unclear. Germline loops: CDR1 SEHNR, CDR2 FQNEAQ (reference sequence). V shed 5 bases and J shed 2 bases, with 13 bases lying between them. The CDR3 runs to 15 residues. The CDR3 bases are TGTGCCAGCAGCGCCCGAACAGATACTGGAAACACCATATATTTT. It is translated as CASSARTDTGNTIYF.

The J gene is TRBJ2-7, the V gene TRBV27, with TRBD1 identical over 10 bases. CDR1 and CDR2 (germline): MNHEY, SMNVEV (reference sequence). The length of the CDR3 is 18 residues. The trim removed 6 bases at V and 1 base at J, leaving 15 bases unmatched. Written as DNA, the CDR3 is TGTGCCAGCAGCCCGAACCGGGACAGGGGCACCTATTCCTACGAGCAGTACTTC. Encoded protein: CASSPNRDRGTYSYEQYF.

The gene calls are TRBV15 and TRBJ2-7; TRBD1 aligns across 10 bases. Trimming removed 1 base from V and 11 bases from J; junction bases left unmatched: 2. The CDR3 is made up of 12 amino acids. Germline values: CDR1 LNHNV, CDR2 YYDKDF (reference sequence). The CDR3 DNA sequence: TGTGCCACCAGCAGAGCGGGACAGGGGAAGTACTTC. It is translated as CATSRAGQGKYF. Looking up the rest from reference TRBV15 and TRBJ2-7 gives the full variable domain: DAMVIQNPRYQVTQFGKPVTLSCSQTLNHNVMYWYQQKSSQAPKLLFHYYDKDFNNEADTPDNFQSRRPNTSFCFLDIRSPGLGDTAMYLCATSRAGQGKYFGPGTRLTVT.

The rearrangement uses TRBV24-1 and TRBJ2-7; D is undetermined. CDR3 length: 13 residues. From germline, CDR1 is KGHDR and CDR2 SFDVKD. V was cut by 9 bases and J by 4 bases, with 15 bases left in between. CDR3 amino acids: CATSPGGGYEQYF. In DNA form, the CDR3 reads TGTGCCACCTCCCCAGGCGGTGGATACGAGCAGTACTTC.

This rearrangement joins TRBV27 to TRBJ1-4; D unresolved. Trimming took 2 bases from V and 7 from J, leaving 14 bases between them. Germline V gene data show CDR1 as MNHEY and CDR2 as SMNVEV (reference sequence). This CDR3 has 15 amino acids. The CDR3 sequence is CASSLEFRSFEKLFF. In DNA form, the CDR3 reads TGTGCCAGCAGTTTAGAGTTTCGATCTTTTGAAAAACTGTTTTTT.

This chain links TRBV20-1 with TRBJ2-7; no reliable D call. Per the germline V gene, CDR1 is DFQATT and CDR2 is SNEGSKA (reference sequence). V lost 6 bases and J lost 0, with 15 bases in between. The CDR3 consists of 14 residues. Here the CDR3 reads CSAPVSSVSYEQYF. The CDR3 nucleotides are TGCAGTGCCCCTGTTTCCAGCGTCTCCTACGAGCAGTACTTC.